The 8 T cell receptor beta chains below come from one sample, sequenced in a study of blood T cell repertoires in COVID-19. Assay: immunoSEQ multiplex PCR; the TCRdb copy retains only in-frame clones and omits some. The table lists some 140,000 clones, 83% of them singletons, with around an eighth in the top ten. Sequencing was done on a sample of peripheral blood. These receptors were taken from a woman aged 55 to 70 with COVID-19, enrolled during active disease.

CDR3 bases: TGTGCCATCAGTTTTACAGGGGATGAAGGCTACACCTTC. It translates to CAISFTGDEGYTF. The chain couples TRBV10-3 to TRBJ1-2; TRBD1 matches 7 bases. J gave up 8 bases and V 5 bases, and 8 bases lay outside the gene matches. CDR1 and CDR2 (germline): ENHRY, SYGVKD. The CDR3 has 13 amino acids.

This clone has just a few counts. One end of the junction varies from germline; a read error may be responsible. This chain joins TRBV7-7 and TRBJ2-7; perhaps TRBD1 as D (7 bases). Germline V gene data show CDR1 as SSHAT and CDR2 as FNYEAQ (reference sequence). The CDR3 is 15 amino acids. The CDR3 sequence is CASSLAAGGPYEQYF. Written as DNA, the CDR3 is TGTGCTAGCAGCTTAGCGGCAGGGGGGCCCTACGAGCAGTACTTC. Variable domain in full (rest from reference TRBV7-7 and TRBJ2-7): GAGVSQSPRYKVTKRGQDVTLRCDPISSHATLYWYQQALGQGPEFLTYFNYEAQPDKSGLPSDRFSAERPEGSISTLTIQRTEQRDSAMYRCASSLAAGGPYEQYFGPGTRLTVT.

This chain uses TRBV5-6 with TRBJ1-3, with 8 bases lining up with TRBD1. With 5 bases clipped from V and 4 bases from J, the junction kept 8 bases outside the gene matches. The CDR3 is made up of 15 amino acids. The germline gives CDR1 SGHDT, CDR2 YYEEEE. The CDR3 loop reads CASSLLGQGGNTIYF. In DNA, the CDR3 is TGTGCCAGCAGTTTGTTAGGACAGGGCGGAAACACCATATATTTT.

The chain recombines TRBV27 with TRBJ1-2; 7 bases are a match to TRBD1. CDR1 and CDR2 (germline): MNHEY, SMNVEV (reference sequence). V lost 5 bases and J lost 2; bases outside the gene matches: 5. The CDR3 loop spans 14 amino acids. In DNA, the CDR3 is TGTGCCAGCAGTCCCAGGACAGGCAACTATGGCTACACCTTC. Encoded protein: CASSPRTGNYGYTF.

The chain uses TRBV19 and TRBJ1-4; possibly TRBD1 for D (5 bases). V dropped 10 bases and J dropped 0 bases, with 15 bases sitting between them. The V gene's germline CDR1 is LNHDA and CDR2 SQIVND (reference sequence). The CDR3 extends over 15 amino acids. The CDR3 coding sequence is TGTGCCACCTATGGGGCCTCCGCAACTAATGAAAAACTGTTTTTT. Protein product: CATYGASATNEKLFF.

This chain uses TRBV11-2 with TRBJ1-1; no definite D call. Looked up from germline, CDR1 is SGHAT and CDR2 is FQNNGV. V dropped 3 bases and J dropped 5 bases, with 7 bases sitting between them. This CDR3 is built from 12 residues. The CDR3 DNA reads as TGTGCCAGCAGCTTCCGGAGGACTGAAGCTTTCTTT. Its translation is CASSFRRTEAFF.

The chain combines TRBV18 with TRBJ2-5; TRBD2 matches 10 bases. CDR3 size: 15 residues. In germline, CDR1 is KGHSH, CDR2 LQKENI. Losses at the gene ends were 2 bases for V and 4 bases for J; bases not matched to a gene: 4. The chain's CDR3 is CASSPRSSGGETQYF. DNA for the CDR3: TGTGCCAGCTCACCAAGGTCTAGCGGGGGAGAGACCCAGTACTTC.

The sample holds a few counts of this clone. Here the CDR3 reads CASSQRQGAVGNTIYF. CDR3 DNA sequence: TGTGCCAGCAGTCAACGACAGGGGGCGGTGGGAAACACCATATATTTT. This chain joins TRBV6-6 and TRBJ1-3, with TRBD1 matching over 10 bases. From germline, CDR1 is MNHNY and CDR2 SVGAGI (reference sequence). The length of the CDR3 is 16 residues. With V trimmed by 5 bases and J by 4 bases, 8 bases remained unmatched.